This T cell receptor (beta chain) originates from a study of blood T cell repertoires in COVID-19. Overall study context: Donors in the United States, Italy and Spain gave samples during acute or convalescent COVID-19. PBMCs, B-cell-depleted T cells, or T cells provided the cDNA or gDNA that made up the material.

Measured with immunoSEQ multiplex PCR; TCRdb has only the in-frame clones, and not every one. The sample lists 210,000 or so clones, roughly 85% occurring once. Germline V CDR1 and CDR2: LGHDT, YNNKEL (reference sequence). Trimming took off 2 bases at V and 5 bases at J, with 16 bases between the two ends. The CDR3 sequence is 16 residues long. Up to 2 weeks before entering the study, exposed participants had met a COVID-19 case. This clonotype was obtained from a woman aged 50 to 65 who had been exposed to COVID-19. The gene calls are TRBV3-1 (or the pseudogene TRBV3-2) and TRBJ2-1; possibly TRBD2 for D (6 bases). Sequenced sample: PBMCs or T cells enriched from blood (not recorded which). The CDR3 DNA is TGTGCCAGCAGCCAAAGGGGCGGGGTGAGGGACAATGAGCAGTTCTTC. Translation: CASSQRGGVRDNEQFF.